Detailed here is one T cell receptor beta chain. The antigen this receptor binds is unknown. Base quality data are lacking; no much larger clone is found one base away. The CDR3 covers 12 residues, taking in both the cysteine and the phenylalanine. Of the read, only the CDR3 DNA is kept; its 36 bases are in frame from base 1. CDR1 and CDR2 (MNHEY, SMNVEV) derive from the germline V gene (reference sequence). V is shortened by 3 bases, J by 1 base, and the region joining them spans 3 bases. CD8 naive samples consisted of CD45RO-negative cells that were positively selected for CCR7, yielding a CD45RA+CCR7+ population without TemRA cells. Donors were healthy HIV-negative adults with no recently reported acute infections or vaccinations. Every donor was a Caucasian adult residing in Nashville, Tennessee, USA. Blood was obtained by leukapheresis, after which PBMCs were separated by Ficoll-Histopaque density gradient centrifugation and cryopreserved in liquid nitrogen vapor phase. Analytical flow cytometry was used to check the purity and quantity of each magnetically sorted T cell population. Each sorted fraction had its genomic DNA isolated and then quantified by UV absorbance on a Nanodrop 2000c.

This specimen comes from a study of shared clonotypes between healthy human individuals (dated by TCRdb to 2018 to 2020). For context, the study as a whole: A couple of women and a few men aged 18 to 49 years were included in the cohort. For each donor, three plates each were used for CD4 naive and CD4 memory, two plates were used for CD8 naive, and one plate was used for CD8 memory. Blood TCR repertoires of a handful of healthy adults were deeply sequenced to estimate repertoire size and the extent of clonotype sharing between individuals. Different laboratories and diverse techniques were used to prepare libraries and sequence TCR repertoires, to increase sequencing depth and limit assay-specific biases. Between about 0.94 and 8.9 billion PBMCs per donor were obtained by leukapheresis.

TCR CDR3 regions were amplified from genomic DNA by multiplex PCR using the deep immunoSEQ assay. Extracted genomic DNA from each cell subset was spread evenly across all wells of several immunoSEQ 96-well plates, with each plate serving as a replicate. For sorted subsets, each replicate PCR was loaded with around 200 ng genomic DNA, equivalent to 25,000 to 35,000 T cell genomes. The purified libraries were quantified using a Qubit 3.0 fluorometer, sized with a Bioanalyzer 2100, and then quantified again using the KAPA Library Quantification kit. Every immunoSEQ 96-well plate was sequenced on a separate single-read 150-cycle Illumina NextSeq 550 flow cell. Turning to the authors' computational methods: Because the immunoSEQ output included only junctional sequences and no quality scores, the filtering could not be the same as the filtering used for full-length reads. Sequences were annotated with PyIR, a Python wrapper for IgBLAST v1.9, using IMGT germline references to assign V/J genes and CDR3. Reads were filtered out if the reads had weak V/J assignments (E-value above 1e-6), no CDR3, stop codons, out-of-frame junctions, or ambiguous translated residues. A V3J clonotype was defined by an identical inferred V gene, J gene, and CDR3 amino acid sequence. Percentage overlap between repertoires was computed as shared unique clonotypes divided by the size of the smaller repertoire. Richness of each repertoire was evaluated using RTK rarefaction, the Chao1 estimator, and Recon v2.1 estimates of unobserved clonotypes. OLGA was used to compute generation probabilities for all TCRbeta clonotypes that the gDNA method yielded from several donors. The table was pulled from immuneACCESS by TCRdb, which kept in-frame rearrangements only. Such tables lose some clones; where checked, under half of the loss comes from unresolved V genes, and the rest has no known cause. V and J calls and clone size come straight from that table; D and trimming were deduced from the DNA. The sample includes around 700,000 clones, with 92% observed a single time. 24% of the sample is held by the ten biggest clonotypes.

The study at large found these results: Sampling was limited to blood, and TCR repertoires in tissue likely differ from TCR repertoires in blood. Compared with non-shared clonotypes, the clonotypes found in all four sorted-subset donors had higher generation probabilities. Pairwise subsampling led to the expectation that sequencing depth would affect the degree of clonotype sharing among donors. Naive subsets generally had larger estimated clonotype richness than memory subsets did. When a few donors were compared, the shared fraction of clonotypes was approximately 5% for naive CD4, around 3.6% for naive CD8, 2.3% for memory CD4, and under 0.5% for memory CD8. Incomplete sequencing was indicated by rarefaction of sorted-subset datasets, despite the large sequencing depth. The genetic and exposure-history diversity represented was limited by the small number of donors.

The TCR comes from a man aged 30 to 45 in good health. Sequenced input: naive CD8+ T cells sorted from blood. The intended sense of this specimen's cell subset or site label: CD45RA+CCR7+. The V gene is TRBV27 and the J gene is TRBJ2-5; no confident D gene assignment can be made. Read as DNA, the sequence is TGTGCCAGCAGTTTCCGCCAAGAGACCCAGTACTTC. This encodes CASSFRQETQYF.